This passage covers 23 T cell receptor beta chains from one sample sequenced in a study of blood T cell repertoires in COVID-19. Profiled with immunoSEQ multiplex PCR; TCRdb holds only in-frame clones, not every one. The table shows 20,000 to 25,000 clones, with 70% to 90% occurring only once. Sequencing was carried out using peripheral blood. These receptors were taken from a human donor in a cohort sampled during active COVID-19. The donor label of this sample is uncertain.

This chain connects TRBV7-2 to TRBJ1-4; TRBD1 agrees at 10 bases. The length of the CDR3 is 16 residues. Looked up from germline, CDR1 is SGHTA and CDR2 is FQGNSA. V shed 5 bases and J 7 bases; nucleotides not matched to a gene: 10. In nucleotides, the CDR3 is TGTGCCAGCAGCCGGGACAGGGGAATCTCGGTTGAAAAACTGTTTTTT. It translates to CASSRDRGISVEKLFF.

This chain uses TRBV6-1 with TRBJ2-2; D possibly corresponds to TRBD2 (5 bases). Germline V gene data show CDR1 as MNHNS and CDR2 as SASEGT. The V end lost 2 bases, the J end lost 1 base, and 8 bases lay between the germline ends. The length of the CDR3 is 15 residues. The CDR3 reads CASSEYRGNTGELFF. The CDR3 nucleotides read TGTGCCAGCAGTGAATACCGGGGGAACACCGGGGAGCTGTTTTTT.

This clone was found a few times. A junction boundary mismatches the germline segment, possibly from a read error. The genes are TRBV7-9 and TRBJ2-7, with 9 positions matching TRBD2. Germline V gene data show CDR1 as SEHNR and CDR2 as FQNEAQ (reference sequence). The length of the CDR3 is 15 residues. For the CDR3, the DNA is TGTGCCAGCAGCATAGGACTAGCGCCATATAGCCTGACCTTATTC. Translated, it gives CASSIGLAPYSLTLF.

This chain connects TRBV15 to TRBJ2-3; 9 bases fit TRBD2. J was trimmed by 5 bases and V by 4 bases; bases with no gene match: 10. There are 16 residues in the CDR3. CDR1 is LNHNV and CDR2 is YYDKDF in the germline V gene (reference sequence). The CDR3 here is CATSKGLALGEDTQYF. The CDR3, as DNA: TGTGCCACCAGCAAGGGACTAGCCCTAGGGGAAGATACGCAGTATTTT. Based on the CDR3 plus reference TRBV15 and TRBJ2-3, the full variable domain is DAMVIQNPRYQVTQFGKPVTLSCSQTLNHNVMYWYQQKSSQAPKLLFHYYDKDFNNEADTPDNFQSRRPNTSFCFLDIRSPGLGDTAMYLCATSKGLALGEDTQYFGPGTRLTVL.

This chain joins TRBV27 and TRBJ1-3; no definite D call. The CDR3 extends over 14 amino acids. Per the germline V gene, CDR1 is MNHEY and CDR2 is SMNVEV (reference sequence). V was trimmed by 7 bases and J by 4 bases, leaving 14 bases between them. The CDR3 spells CASTERSGGNTIYF. In nucleotides, the CDR3 is TGTGCCAGCACGGAGCGGTCCGGGGGAAACACCATATATTTT.

The chain couples TRBV7-2 to TRBJ2-1; 7 bases agree with TRBD2. CDR3 length: 16 residues. Germline V gene lookup returns CDR1 SGHTA and CDR2 FQGNSA. Trimming cost V 5 bases and J 0 bases; bases outside gene matches: 7. In DNA form, the CDR3 reads TGTGCCAGCAGCCTACTAGCGTCGAGCTCCTACAATGAGCAGTTCTTC. Translation gives CASSLLASSSYNEQFF. The whole variable domain, filled in from reference TRBV7-2 and TRBJ2-1, reads GAGVSQSPSNKVTEKGKDVELRCDPISGHTALYWYRQSLGQGLEFLIYFQGNSAPDKSGLPSDRFSAERTGGSVSTLTIQRTQQEDSAVYLCASSLLASSSYNEQFFGPGTRLTVL.

This chain uses TRBV5-1 with TRBJ1-1; D is perhaps TRBD1 (5 bases). V lost 4 bases and J lost 3, with 16 bases in between. This CDR3 has 15 amino acids. Germline V gives CDR1 SGHRS, CDR2 YFSETQ. This CDR3 reads CASSPGGGRYTEAFF. The CDR3 DNA is TGCGCCAGCAGCCCCGGCGGGGGTAGGTACACTGAAGCTTTCTTT.

The chain recombines TRBV5-6 with TRBJ1-2; D is perhaps TRBD1 (5 bases). Trimming left V 2 bases short and J 2 bases short, with 16 bases between. The CDR3 sequence is 16 residues long. CDR1 is SGHDT, CDR2 YYEEEE, per germline. The CDR3 sequence: CASSLEPGRANYGYTF. The CDR3, as DNA: TGTGCCAGCAGCTTAGAACCCGGCAGGGCCAACTATGGCTACACCTTC.

This clone has a single count. The chain uses TRBV24-1 and TRBJ2-1, with 10 nucleotides matching TRBD2. Per the germline V gene, CDR1 is KGHDR and CDR2 is SFDVKD. V shed 4 bases and J 10 bases; nucleotides not matched to a gene: 12. CDR3 length: 16 residues. In nucleotides, the CDR3 is TGTGCCACCAGTGAACAGAGCGGGAGGGCTTCTGAGGAGCAGTTCTTC. Protein sequence: CATSEQSGRASEEQFF.

V is TRBV4-2 and J is TRBJ1-5; possibly TRBD1 for D (6 bases). Germline CDR1 reads LGHNA; CDR2 reads YNFKEQ. The CDR3 is made up of 17 amino acids. V lost 1 base and J 0 bases, leaving 13 bases between the germline ends. Written as DNA, the CDR3 is TGTGCCAGCAGCCAAGCCCGGGACATGTATAGCAATCAGCCCCAGCATTTT. This sequence encodes CASSQARDMYSNQPQHF.

The sample holds one count of this clone. The rearrangement links TRBV19 to TRBJ1-1, with 8 bases lining up with TRBD1. V gave up 0 bases and J gave up 5 bases; unmatched junction bases: 8. The germline V gene has CDR1 LNHDA and CDR2 SQIVND (reference sequence). The CDR3 contains 16 residues. In DNA form, the CDR3 reads TGTGCCAGTAGTATAGATGGGACAGGATGGAATACTGAAGCTTTCTTT. This gives the protein CASSIDGTGWNTEAFF.

In DNA, the CDR3 is TGTGCCAGCAGTTTAATACTAACAGGGGATTCACCCCTCCACTTT. This sequence encodes CASSLILTGDSPLHF. This sequence joins TRBV27 and TRBJ1-6; 7 bases agree with TRBD1. CDR3 length equals 15 residues. V was clipped by 2 bases and J by 8 bases; unmatched bases: 6. Germline V gene lookup returns CDR1 MNHEY and CDR2 SMNVEV (reference sequence).

The genes are TRBV6-1 and TRBJ2-1; no clear D. The CDR3 covers 15 residues. Trimming left V 1 base short and J 1 base short, with 8 bases between. CDR1 is MNHNS and CDR2 is SASEGT in the germline V gene. CDR3 in DNA: TGTGCCAGCAGTGAAGAAGTAGTTTCCTACAATGAGCAGTTCTTC. This encodes CASSEEVVSYNEQFF.

This sequence joins TRBV6-1 and TRBJ2-1; 7 bases line up with TRBD2. CDR3 length equals 15 residues. V lost 3 bases and J lost 2; bases outside the gene matches: 4. Germline values: CDR1 MNHNS, CDR2 SASEGT. CDR3 sequence: CASSEPGGTYNEQFF. The CDR3 DNA sequence: TGTGCCAGCAGTGAGCCGGGGGGTACCTACAATGAGCAGTTCTTC.

The chain uses TRBV18 and TRBJ2-3; 8 bases map to TRBD1. The CDR3 spans 15 residues. V lost 3 bases and J lost 5; bases outside the gene matches: 7. Germline V gives CDR1 KGHSH, CDR2 LQKENI. The CDR3 spells CASSPGTGFGDTQYF. The CDR3 region has the DNA TGTGCCAGCTCACCTGGGACAGGATTTGGAGATACGCAGTATTTT.

The V and J genes are TRBV6-5 and TRBJ1-6, with 8 positions matching TRBD1. This CDR3 has 15 residues. V lost 7 bases to trimming and J lost 7 bases; unmatched junction nucleotides: 9. Germline lookup yields CDR1 MNHEY and CDR2 SVGAGI. CDR3 in DNA: TGTGCCAGCAAACAGGGGGACAGAAGAAATTCACCCCTCCACTTT. As protein: CASKQGDRRNSPLHF.

The chain has TRBV12-3 or TRBV12-4 and TRBJ1-1; D unresolved. The germline V and J ends were trimmed by 7 bases and 2 bases, with 11 bases remaining between them. CDR3 size: 13 residues. CDR3 sequence: CASTPSANTEAFF. In DNA, the CDR3 is TGTGCCAGCACCCCGAGTGCTAACACTGAAGCTTTCTTT.

The V call is TRBV12-5, the J call TRBJ1-2; no clear D gene. V lost 1 base and J lost 4, with 4 bases in between. Per the germline V gene, CDR1 is LGHNT and CDR2 is FRNRAP. The CDR3 has 12 residues. The CDR3 sequence: CASGLDSYGYTF. For the CDR3, the DNA is TGTGCTAGTGGTTTGGACAGCTATGGCTACACCTTC.

The rearrangement links TRBV5-1 to TRBJ1-1; 10 nucleotides agree with TRBD1. CDR3 length equals 15 residues. Germline V gene sequence: CDR1 SGHRS, CDR2 YFSETQ. V lost 0 bases to trimming and J lost 8 bases; unmatched junction nucleotides: 7. CDR3 bases: TGCGCCAGCAGCTTGGAGGCGACAGGGGGCGGCGAAGCTTTCTTT. Encoded protein: CASSLEATGGGEAFF.

The genes are TRBV6-5 and TRBJ2-1; 8 bases match TRBD1. CDR3 length: 12 residues. Germline CDR1 is MNHEY and CDR2 is SVGAGI. V lost 10 bases and J lost 10; bases outside the gene matches: 9. CDR3 sequence (DNA): TGTGCCATAAGGACAGGGCGCAGGGAGCAGTTCTTC. This gives the protein CAIRTGRREQFF.

The V gene is TRBV3-1 (or the pseudogene TRBV3-2), the J gene TRBJ2-1; unclear D gene. CDR1 LGHDT and CDR2 YNNKEL come from the germline V gene (reference sequence). The CDR3 contains 12 residues. Trimming removed 4 bases from V and 6 bases from J, with 7 bases in between. The CDR3 nucleotides read TGTGCCAGCAGCCCGCGGCCCAATGAGCAGTTCTTC. Translated, it gives CASSPRPNEQFF.

This chain joins TRBV29-1 and TRBJ1-2, with 7 bases lining up with TRBD1. This CDR3 comprises 13 residues. Per germline, CDR1 SQVTM and CDR2 ANQGSEA. V shed 0 bases and J 8 bases; nucleotides not matched to a gene: 6. CDR3 loop: CSVEDLTGVGYTF. The DNA of the CDR3 is TGCAGCGTTGAAGATCTTACAGGGGTCGGCTACACCTTC.

The chain combines TRBV7-2 with TRBJ2-7; TRBD1 is a possible D gene (5 bases). V shed 5 bases and J shed 0 bases, with 11 bases lying between them. There are 14 residues in the CDR3. Looked up from germline, CDR1 is SGHTA and CDR2 is FQGNSA. The CDR3 is CASSAHRSSYEQYF. DNA for the CDR3: TGTGCCAGCAGCGCCCACAGGAGCTCCTACGAGCAGTACTTC.